This T cell receptor (beta chain) was captured in a study of early T cells in non-severe SARS-CoV-2 infection. Study at large: The authors sequenced bulk RNA from unsorted whole blood, leaving chains unpaired.

TCRdb reprocessed the 5' RACE reads with MiXCR, giving one entry per CDR3 protein. Here the sample spans some 50,000 distinct CDR3 sequences, less than 4.5% being singletons. This clonotype was counted at least ten times. Germline assignment: CDR1 KGHSH and CDR2 LQKENI. V was trimmed by 0 bases and J by 1 base, leaving 10 bases between them. The CDR3 has 15 amino acids. This chain links TRBV18 with TRBJ2-7; a weak D match, TRBD2 (5 bases). This sequence originates from an adult who was a healthcare worker with PCR-confirmed SARS-CoV-2 infection or an uninfected control (not recorded which). What was sequenced was whole blood. In DNA form, the CDR3 reads TGTGCCAGCTCACCACCGATCCGGGATTCCTACGAGCAGTACTTC. Its translation: CASSPPIRDSYEQYF.